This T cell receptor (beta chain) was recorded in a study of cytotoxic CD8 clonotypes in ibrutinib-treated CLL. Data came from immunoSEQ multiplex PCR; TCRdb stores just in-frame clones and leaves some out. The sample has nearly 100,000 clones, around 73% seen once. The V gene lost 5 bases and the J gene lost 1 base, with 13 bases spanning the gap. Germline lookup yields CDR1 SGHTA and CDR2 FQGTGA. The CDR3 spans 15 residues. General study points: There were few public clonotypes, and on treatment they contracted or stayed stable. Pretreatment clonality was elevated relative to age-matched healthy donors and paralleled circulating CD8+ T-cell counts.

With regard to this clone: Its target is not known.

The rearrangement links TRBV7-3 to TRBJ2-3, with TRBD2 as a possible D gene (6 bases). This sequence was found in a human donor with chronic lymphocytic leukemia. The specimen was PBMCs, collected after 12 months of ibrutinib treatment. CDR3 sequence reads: CASSARGGGTDTQYF. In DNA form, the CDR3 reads TGTGCCAGCAGCGCTCGGGGCGGGGGCACAGATACGCAGTATTTT.